The next 18 T cell receptor beta chains were all read from a single sample in a study of blood T cell repertoires in COVID-19. Using immunoSEQ multiplex PCR, the repertoire was profiled, and TCRdb retains in-frame clones only, with some absent. The data contain about 220,000 clones, around 83% of them singletons. Sequenced sample: PBMCs or T cells enriched from blood (not recorded which). These receptor sequences come from a woman aged 40 to 50 who had recovered from COVID-19.

This rearrangement joins TRBV6-5 to TRBJ1-1; D is ambiguous. Trimming shortened V by 6 bases and J by 1 base, and 9 bases separated the two germline ends. The CDR3 loop spans 13 amino acids. CDR1 MNHEY and CDR2 SVGAGI come from the germline V gene. CDR3 DNA: TGTGCCAGCAGCTCCCTCCGGAACACTGAAGCTTTCTTT. It yields the protein CASSSLRNTEAFF.

The chain combines TRBV7-8 with TRBJ2-7; D may be TRBD1 (6 bases). This CDR3 is 14 amino acids long. Trimming left V 2 bases short and J 5 bases short, with 13 bases between. Germline values: CDR1 SGHVS, CDR2 FQNEAQ. Here the CDR3 DNA reads TGTGCCAGCAGCTTATTAAGGGGACACGACGAGCAGTACGTC. Protein product: CASSLLRGHDEQYV.

This chain links TRBV6-1 with TRBJ1-5; the D is unclear. Germline V CDR1 and CDR2: MNHNS, SASEGT. The CDR3 spans 13 residues. Between the trimmed V and J ends, which lost 3 bases and 7 bases, there was a span of 10 bases. The CDR3 DNA is TGTGCCAGCAGTGAGCGGGAATACCAGCCCCAGCATTTT. It encodes CASSEREYQPQHF.

Of note for this clone: This CDR3 is also generated by other DNA sequences in the sample. The rearrangement links TRBV5-5 to TRBJ1-5; no firm D call. Germline V CDR1 and CDR2: SGHKS, YYEKEE (reference sequence). The CDR3 runs 13 residues. V was cut by 0 bases and J by 4 bases, with 5 bases left in between. The CDR3 region is CASSLVGNQPQHF. In DNA form, the CDR3 reads TGTGCCAGCAGCTTGGTCGGGAATCAGCCCCAGCATTTT.

This chain uses TRBV5-1 with TRBJ2-1; 9 bases are a match to TRBD1. This CDR3 contains 15 residues. CDR1 SGHRS and CDR2 YFSETQ come from the germline V gene. With V trimmed by 9 bases and J by 10 bases, 17 bases remained unmatched. Here the CDR3 DNA reads TGCGCCATCCGGCTTGGCGGGACAGGGTTTGGGGAGCAGTTCTTC. It codes for CAIRLGGTGFGEQFF.

V usage is TRBV19 and J usage is TRBJ1-5; 7 nucleotides align to TRBD1. This CDR3 comprises 15 residues. Germline loops: CDR1 LNHDA, CDR2 SQIVND (reference sequence). V lost 3 bases, J lost 4 bases, and 6 bases stayed unmatched. This CDR3 reads CASSIEGAPNQPQHF. DNA of the CDR3: TGTGCCAGTAGTATTGAGGGGGCGCCGAATCAGCCCCAGCATTTT.

The table lists this clone with a count of one. The chain carries TRBV11-2 and TRBJ2-2; 8 bases match TRBD2. V was pared by 8 bases and J by 5 bases, with 13 bases of the junction left unmatched. Germline V lookup: CDR1 SGHAT, CDR2 FQNNGV. The length of the CDR3 is 16 residues. The CDR3 loop reads CASSFWGTRQTGELFF. The CDR3 DNA is TGTGCCAGCTCCTTCTGGGGGACTAGACAGACCGGGGAGCTGTTTTTT.

Turning to this clone: The sample holds other DNA sequences that translate to the same CDR3. The J gene is TRBJ1-5, the V gene TRBV24-1; no definite D call. V was trimmed by 3 bases and J by 3 bases, leaving 5 bases between them. The CDR3 runs 13 residues. CDR1 and CDR2 from the germline V gene are KGHDR and SFDVKD. The CDR3 sequence: CATSDHSNQPQHF. The CDR3 region has the DNA TGTGCCACCAGTGATCACTCCAATCAGCCCCAGCATTTT.

The chain couples TRBV28 to TRBJ1-2; D may be TRBD1 (5 bases). V was pared by 7 bases and J by 6 bases, with 12 bases between. Germline CDR1 and CDR2: MDHEN and SYDVKM. The CDR3 runs 12 residues. This CDR3 reads CASNSGTDGYTF. The CDR3 nucleotides read TGTGCCAGCAATTCCGGGACTGATGGCTACACCTTC.

The CDR3 loop reads CASSQVFPAGHGYTF. The CDR3 DNA reads TGCGCCAGCAGCCAAGTTTTCCCAGCAGGGCATGGCTACACCTTC. The V gene is TRBV4-1, the J gene TRBJ1-2; TRBD1 is a possible D gene (5 bases). The CDR3 covers 15 residues. Germline values: CDR1 MGHRA, CDR2 YSYEKL. Trimming removed 1 base from V and 6 bases from J, with 15 bases in between.

CDR3 bases: TGTGCCTGGAGTAAACAGTCAACTAATGAAAAACTGTTTTTT. Encoded protein: CAWSKQSTNEKLFF. The chain is built from TRBV30 and TRBJ1-4; D ambiguous. CDR3 length equals 14 residues. Germline V gene lookup returns CDR1 GTSNPN and CDR2 SVGIG (reference sequence). V was pared by 2 bases and J by 0 bases, with 7 bases between.

The CDR3 here is CASSRQGSNEKLFF. For the CDR3, the DNA is TGTGCCAGCAGTCGACAGGGTTCTAATGAAAAACTGTTTTTT. The chain has TRBV25-1 and TRBJ1-4, with TRBD1 identical over 7 bases. There are 14 residues in the CDR3. The ends lost 5 bases at V and 3 bases at J; junction bases unmatched: 3. From germline, CDR1 is MGHDK and CDR2 SYGVNS. Using reference TRBV25-1 and TRBJ1-4 for the parts outside the CDR3, the full variable domain is EADIYQTPRYLVIGTGKKITLECSQTMGHDKMYWYQQDPGMELHLIHYSYGVNSTEKGDLSSESTVSRIRTEHFPLTLESARPSHTSQYLCASSRQGSNEKLFFGSGTQLSVL.

The chain joins TRBV18 to TRBJ2-1; the D gene is possibly TRBD2 (5 bases). CDR1 is KGHSH, CDR2 LQKENI, per germline. This CDR3 contains 15 residues. V was clipped by 2 bases and J by 3 bases, with 11 bases between them. CDR3 loop: CASSPALVFYNEQFF. DNA for the CDR3: TGTGCCAGCTCACCAGCACTAGTTTTCTACAATGAGCAGTTCTTC.

The chain carries TRBV3-1 (or the pseudogene TRBV3-2) and TRBJ1-1, with 9 bases matching TRBD1. The V gene end was trimmed by 2 bases and the J gene end by 5 bases; junction bases not matched to a gene: 9. The CDR3 totals 16 residues. Germline V gene lookup returns CDR1 LGHDT and CDR2 YNNKEL (reference sequence). This CDR3 reads CASSQTQTGGLTEAFF. In nucleotides, the CDR3 is TGTGCCAGCAGCCAAACGCAGACAGGGGGATTGACTGAAGCTTTCTTT.

The V and J genes are TRBV2 and TRBJ2-7, with 7 nucleotides matching TRBD1. The CDR3 spans 14 residues. The ends lost 6 bases at V and 4 bases at J; junction bases unmatched: 9. Germline assignment: CDR1 SNHLY and CDR2 FYNNEI. In DNA, the CDR3 is TGTGCCAGCAGCCTCGACAGGGTTAATTACGAGCAGTACTTC. Residues: CASSLDRVNYEQYF.

The gene calls are TRBV28 and TRBJ1-2; the match to TRBD1 covers 10 bases. V was clipped by 5 bases and J by 4 bases; unmatched bases: 13. CDR1 MDHEN and CDR2 SYDVKM come from the germline V gene. This CDR3 has 17 amino acids. The CDR3 DNA sequence: TGTGCCAGCAGTGGATCCGGGACAGGGGCGGTCGGCTATGGCTACACCTTC. It codes for CASSGSGTGAVGYGYTF.

This chain uses TRBV6-6 with TRBJ1-5; D is undetermined. CDR1 is MNHNY, CDR2 SVGAGI, per germline (reference sequence). There are 14 residues in the CDR3. V lost 9 bases and J 0 bases, leaving 12 bases between the germline ends. CDR3 sequence (DNA): TGTGCCAGTACCCCCCTAGGTAGCAATCAGCCCCAGCATTTT. It yields the protein CASTPLGSNQPQHF.

The chain joins TRBV5-1 to TRBJ1-1; a weak D match, TRBD1 (6 bases). Trimming stripped 0 bases from V and 4 bases from J, with 16 bases between. The CDR3 runs 16 residues. Looked up from germline, CDR1 is SGHRS and CDR2 is YFSETQ. This CDR3 reads CASSLGGPGGPTEAFF. Written as DNA, the CDR3 is TGCGCCAGCAGCTTGGGTGGACCGGGGGGGCCCACTGAAGCTTTCTTT.